The table lists the clone carrying this T cell receptor (beta chain) with many counts. Its antigen is unknown. A patient was excluded if there was uncontrolled infection, other autoimmune disease, pregnancy or lactation. CDR1 and CDR2 from the germline V gene are MNHEY and SMNVEV (reference sequence). V shed 0 bases and J shed 6 bases, with 9 bases lying between them. This CDR3 is built from 13 residues. Amplification yielded TCR beta CDR3 regions, with RNA transcripts as the source. With the HTBI primer set, the TCR CDR3 went through a first round of RT-PCR. TCRdb fed the multiplex PCR reads into MiXCR, producing one record per CDR3 protein. This table has 500,000 to 650,000 distinct CDR3 sequences, 17% appearing once. This sample was taken from a study of T cells in Graves' hyperthyroidism and ophthalmopathy. Study background: Peripheral blood was drawn at first diagnosis, prior to all treatment. The study's findings and limits: Most thyroid clonotypes expanded above 0.001 were also detected in blood.

The sample taken for sequencing was blood. The chain joins TRBV27 to TRBJ2-7, with D hard to call. The sequence came from a woman aged 18 to 35 with Graves' ophthalmopathy. CDR3 amino acids: CASSLSGVFEQYF. In nucleotides, the CDR3 is TGTGCCAGCAGTTTATCAGGAGTATTCGAGCAGTACTTC.